The T cell receptor beta chain under discussion was sequenced for a study of cytomegalovirus exposure and HLA in healthy donors (dated by TCRdb to about 2017). Describing the broader study: In an earlier analysis of 587 of the donors, under 300 Gb of sequence data and 117 million unique TCR beta sequences from about 190 million T cells were reported. About 280 gigabases of sequencing data and tens of millions of unique TCR sequences were included in an early release covering under 650 HLA-typed donors. Among the roughly 370 genotyped donors, approximately 82% belonged to the genetic ancestry cluster associated with self-reported Caucasian donors. The study aimed to test whether signatures of past pathogen exposure could be identified by cataloging public T cell receptors. The study profiled the T cell repertoires of fewer than 850 subjects by immunosequencing and related them to cytomegalovirus serostatus. In addition to the first cohort of about 650 subjects, a separate validation cohort of about 120 different subjects was used. To predict cytomegalovirus infection status, the study brought together high-throughput TCR immunosequencing, statistical association of individual TCRs with disease status, and machine learning. To study patterns of TCR occurrence, a later analysis re-analyzed previously published TCR beta repertoires from more than 550 donors and added high-resolution HLA genotyping. Rather than drawing on any new phenotypic data, the later analysis identified candidate immune exposures from TCR beta sequences and the way those sequences occurred across donors. An earlier analysis of roughly 600 of the donors used high-throughput TCR beta sequencing to judge whether each TCR beta V gene segment behaved as functional or pseudogenic. Alongside the repertoire data, information on donor age, sex, ethnicity and CMV serostatus was compiled. A later genetic analysis took genome-wide SNP genotypes for about 55% of the 666 donors and used that subset as a discovery cohort. Every repertoire in the discovery cohort had been generated on one and the same sequencing platform. Both class I and class II loci were covered by HLA typing, at four-digit resolution. The number of donors typed differed by locus, with about 629-640 for A, B, C, DRB1 and DQB1, roughly 550 for DQA1, about 610 for DPA1, and some 440 for DPB1. A handful of DR-DQ haplotypes were treated as single units for association and clustering because of strong linkage in the cohort. Across 300 to 500 genotyped donors of the cohort, an average of approximately 220,000 unique TCR beta nucleotide sequences per donor were sequenced, and approximately 17% of those sequences were non-productive.

The library was generated by the immunoSEQ multiplex PCR assay. The multiplex PCR relied on a mix of 60 forward primers for TCR Vbeta segments and 13 reverse primers for TCR Jbeta segments. A multiplex PCR assay on genomic DNA amplified the CDR3 region of rearranged TCR beta genes. On the Illumina HiSeq System, the amplified TCR beta libraries were sequenced as 87-base-pair reads. As for the original processing: A later analysis counted about 76 million unique TCR beta chains across the 600 to 850 repertoires, and some 11 million of these chains were shared by at least two donors. Raw reads were error-corrected and collapsed into unique sequences with a nearest-neighbor algorithm that merged closely related sequences to remove PCR and sequencing errors. V, D and J gene segments were assigned by aligning CDR3 sequences to IMGT reference sequences. For a sequence to be retained, a match of at least six nucleotides to both a V gene segment and a J gene segment was required. Rearrangements were called productive when the CDR3 lacked stop codons and stayed in frame with V and J; all others were non-productive. Following IMGT convention, CDR3 was defined as the stretch from the second conserved V-encoded cysteine up to the conserved J-encoded phenylalanine. The earlier analysis of approximately 500 of the donors excluded sequences that lacked an unambiguous match to a single V gene segment. An earlier analysis of a few hundred of the donors classified V segments as functional when productive rearrangements were above 56.7% and as segregating when the standard deviation between donors was above 5%. To diagnose cytomegalovirus status from the catalog of TCR beta chain sequences, a statistical classification framework was built. In a later analysis, V and J genes were assigned by comparing TCR nucleotide sequences against IMGT/GENE-DB human TR gene sequences. A later analysis assigned CDR3 sequences and most-parsimonious VDJ recombination scenarios with the TCRdist pipeline. In a later analysis, every TCR beta chain was defined by the combination of its CDR3 amino acid sequence and its V-gene family, and reads without a unique V-gene family were dropped. In a later analysis, approximately 640 highly shared, low-generation-probability nucleotide sequences were removed to address suspected cross-contamination and a sequencing artifact. In a later analysis, a clonal expansion index was calculated for each public chain from normalized within-repertoire ranks of inferred template counts. In a later analysis, generation probabilities were computed using a VDJ recombination model fitted to out-of-frame rearrangements, and the results were checked against IGoR. A later analysis scored TCR-TCR, TCR-HLA and TCR-CMV co-occurrence with hypergeometric tests, applying a repertoire-size bias correction to TCR pairs. False discovery rates were estimated in a later analysis by permuting HLA or CMV assignments 20 times. In a later analysis, co-occurring TCRs were grouped with DBSCAN, and TCRdist sequence similarity was added when clustering was performed within HLA-allele-positive subsets. Repertoires with fewer than 30,000 or more than 120,000 public chains, plus five repertoires with anomalous nucleotide sharing, were excluded from co-occurrence clustering. TCRdb took this table from immuneACCESS and kept in-frame rearrangements with V and J called. Such tables lack part of the clones; where checked against another copy, unresolved V genes explain under half of the gap, and the rest is unexplained. That table supplies the V and J calls and clone size; D and trimming were determined from the DNA. Across this sample there are more than 150,000 clones, with around 81% seen only once. The ten largest clones add up to 2.2% of the sample.

Remarks on this clone: The target of this receptor is not known. Qualities for individual bases were not recorded, and no much larger clone is one base off.

The cohort comprised more than 550 healthy bone marrow donors. At the time of sampling, every cohort member was nominally healthy, though immune exposures that went unrecorded were likely present. The donor was CMV seronegative and belonged to the group of around 350 seronegative cohort members. Each donor provided a peripheral blood sample, and peripheral blood mononuclear cells were used for TCR beta sequencing. Genomic DNA extraction from the blood cell samples was performed with the Qiagen DNeasy Blood Extraction Kit. V was cut back by 5 bases and J by 5 bases, leaving a gap of 15 bases between them. CDR1 and CDR2 are read off the germline V gene (reference sequence) as SEHNR and FQNEAQ. The CDR3 measures 14 amino acids from cysteine to phenylalanine. Of all the DNA, just the CDR3 is kept, 42 bases in frame from base 1. Overall study outcomes, separate from this receptor: This cohort had only TCR beta chains sequenced, and the lack of alpha or paired-chain data limited which features could be detected. According to a later genetic analysis, donors in an Asian-associated ancestry cluster had fewer N-insertions in productive TCRs than the approximately 650-donor mean. The classifier was reported to diagnose cytomegalovirus status with high specificity and sensitivity in both the original and validation cohorts. A later analysis found that most CMV-associated TCR beta chains appeared HLA-restricted, with HLA associations seemingly driven largely by CMV exposure. The 87-base-pair reads could not distinguish some IMGT-functional V segments, including TRBV6-2 and TRBV6-3, so those segments were excluded. A later analysis reported that several top co-occurrence clusters appeared linked to parvovirus B19, influenza, CMV and Epstein-Barr virus. Correlated functional status among segregating V segments might be attributable to linkage disequilibrium, but an unknown experimental factor could not be ruled out. Because HLA typing was missing for some donors at each locus, association tests included only the typed subset. The study gave a list of about 150 TCR beta chains associated with cytomegalovirus. V-gene and J-gene trimming of TCR beta chains was associated with a missense DCLRE1C variant in a later genetic analysis, and the association was replicated in an independent cohort. CMV serostatus was the only immune exposure information available for the cohort. Specific HLA alleles were associated with 15,000 to 20,000 TCR beta sequences at a false discovery rate of 0.05 in a later analysis. Compared with equally common non-associated chains, HLA-associated TCR beta chains in a later analysis were more clonally expanded and had lower generation probabilities. Strong co-occurrence of HLA alleles, especially DR and DQ, made assigning TCR associations to individual alleles difficult. Most TCR sequences were seen in very few donors, while some public TCRs were found in many individuals. A cluster of highly shared sequence variants was judged likely to be a technical artifact of the sequencing pipeline. According to a later analysis, TCR association rates differed among HLA loci, with DRB1 alleles showing the most associated TCRs and HLA-C alleles showing the fewest. A further reported finding was that TCR beta sequences accurately predicted the HLA-A and HLA-B alleles for most subjects in the first cohort. In vitro tests confirmed that a few of the cytomegalovirus-associated TCR beta chains recognize cytomegalovirus antigens. Sequencing depth was assumed to be roughly uniform across donors in the presence/absence analyses, though that assumption may not hold. It was suggested by the authors that the approach could potentially be generalized to other disease states and immunological phenotypes. The earlier analysis of 587 of the donors excluded some 15 rarely observed V segments, including chromosome 9 orphons, because counts were too low. In an earlier analysis of approximately 590 of the donors, most TCR beta V segments appeared in productive rearrangements about 87% or about 30% of the time, broadly matching IMGT annotations.

Sequencing input: PBMCs. The TCR was taken from a woman aged 30 to 39 in good health and CMV-seronegative. The rearranged segments are TRBV7-9 and TRBJ1-2; the D gene cannot be named for sure. Here the CDR3 is given as CASSRPGVGYGYTF. In nucleotides, the sequence is TGTGCCAGCAGCCGACCCGGGGTCGGGTATGGCTACACCTTC. The CDR3, completed at both ends by the reference TRBV7-9 and TRBJ1-2 genes, gives the full variable domain DTGVSQNPRHKITKRGQNVTFRCDPISEHNRLYWYRQTLGQGPEFLTYFQNEAQLEKSRLLSDRFSAERPKGSFSTLEIQRTEQGDSAMYLCASSRPGVGYGYTFGSGTRLTVV.